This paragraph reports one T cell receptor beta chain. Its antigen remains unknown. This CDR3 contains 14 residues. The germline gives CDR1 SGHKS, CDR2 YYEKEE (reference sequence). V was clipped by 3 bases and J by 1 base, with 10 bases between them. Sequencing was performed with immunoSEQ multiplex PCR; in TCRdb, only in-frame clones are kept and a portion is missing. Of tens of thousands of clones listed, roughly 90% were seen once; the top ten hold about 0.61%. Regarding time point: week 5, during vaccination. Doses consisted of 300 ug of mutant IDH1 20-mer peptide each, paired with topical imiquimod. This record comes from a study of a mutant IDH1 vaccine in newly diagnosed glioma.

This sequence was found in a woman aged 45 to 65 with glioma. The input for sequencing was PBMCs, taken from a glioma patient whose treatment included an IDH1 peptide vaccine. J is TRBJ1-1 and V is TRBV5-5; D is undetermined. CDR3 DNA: TGTGCCAGCAGCTACGACATACCGAACACTGAAGCTTTCTTT. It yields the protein CASSYDIPNTEAFF.